Listed below are T cell receptor beta chains from one sample, sequenced in a study of blood T cell repertoires in COVID-19. The protocol was immunoSEQ multiplex PCR, while the TCRdb copy is restricted to in-frame clones and leaves out a portion. The data contain over 75,000 clones, roughly 85% of them singletons. Material: peripheral blood. The receptors stem from a human donor in a cohort sampled during active COVID-19. CDR3s include the opening cysteine and the closing phenylalanine or tryptophan. Each record gives: J gene, clone size, D gene, V gene, CDR3 protein, CDR3 DNA. The D gene is left open where the match is weak. Expanded clones are given a class, and other clones once, few, many or no size at all.

TRBJ2-1 NA NA TRBV5-8 CASSLYGNEQFF TGTGCCAGCAGCCTGTACGGTAATGAGCAGTTCTTC
TRBJ2-7 NA NA TRBV18 CASSPEVGGSYEQYF TGTGCCAGCTCACCCGAGGTAGGTGGCTCCTACGAGCAGTACTTC
TRBJ1-1 NA TRBD1 TRBV9 CASSMHRGQNTEAFF TGTGCCAGCAGCATGCACAGGGGACAGAACACTGAAGCTTTCTTT
TRBJ1-3 NA TRBD1 TRBV30 CAWILGTGGSGNTIYF TGTGCCTGGATATTAGGGACAGGGGGCTCTGGAAACACCATATATTTT
TRBJ2-7 NA TRBD1 TRBV3-1/TRBV3-2 CASSHTGQGATYEQYF TGTGCCAGCAGCCATACGGGACAGGGGGCGACCTACGAGCAGTACTTC
TRBJ2-2 NA TRBD1 TRBV5-5 CASSNRGRGTGELFF TGTGCCAGCAGCAACAGGGGCAGGGGCACCGGGGAGCTGTTTTTT
TRBJ2-1 NA NA TRBV5-5 CASSLMYYNEQFF TGTGCCAGCAGCTTGATGTACTACAATGAGCAGTTCTTC
TRBJ2-7 NA TRBD2 TRBV19 CASKQRASGIHYEQYF TGTGCCAGTAAACAAAGGGCTAGCGGGATTCACTACGAGCAGTACTTC
TRBJ1-1 NA NA TRBV7-2 CASSLRGRGTEAFF TGTGCCAGCAGCTTAAGGGGGAGGGGGACTGAAGCTTTCTTT
TRBJ2-1 few TRBD2 TRBV28 CASSSKRGGRNEQFF TGTGCCAGCAGCTCCAAGCGGGGGGGGCGCAATGAGCAGTTCTTC
TRBJ2-3 NA NA TRBV5-5 CASSLTPGVTDTQYF TGTGCCAGCAGCTTAACCCCAGGGGTGACAGATACGCAGTATTTT
TRBJ1-2 few NA TRBV3-1/TRBV3-2 CASSQGSAGGYTF TGTGCCAGCAGCCAAGGATCGGCAGGCGGGTACACCTTC
TRBJ1-5 NA TRBD1 TRBV28 CASSTGTGGKPQHF TGTGCCAGCAGTACCGGGACAGGGGGCAAGCCCCAGCATTTT
TRBJ1-5 NA TRBD1 TRBV27 CASSRTGVGNQPQHF TGTGCCAGCAGTCGTACAGGGGTCGGCAATCAGCCCCAGCATTTT
TRBJ1-3 once TRBD1 TRBV28 CASSRQQGASGNTIYF TGTGCCAGCAGTCGACAACAGGGGGCGAGTGGAAACACCATATATTTT
TRBJ2-7 few TRBD1 TRBV28 CASSDRDRGYEQYF TGTGCCAGCAGTGACCGGGACAGGGGATACGAGCAGTACTTC
TRBJ2-2 few NA TRBV5-1 CASLIAAGTGELFF TGCGCCAGCCTCATAGCGGCAGGCACCGGGGAGCTGTTTTTT
TRBJ2-4 NA TRBD1 TRBV7-9 CASSPGQGAYIQYF TGTGCCAGCAGCCCGGGACAGGGGGCGTACATTCAGTACTTC
TRBJ1-4 NA NA TRBV28 CASSFQRGPEEKLFF TGTGCCAGCAGTTTTCAGCGGGGCCCAGAGGAAAAACTGTTTTTT
TRBJ1-2 NA NA TRBV24-1 CATSADRLGYTF TGTGCCACCAGTGCGGACAGACTCGGCTACACCTTC